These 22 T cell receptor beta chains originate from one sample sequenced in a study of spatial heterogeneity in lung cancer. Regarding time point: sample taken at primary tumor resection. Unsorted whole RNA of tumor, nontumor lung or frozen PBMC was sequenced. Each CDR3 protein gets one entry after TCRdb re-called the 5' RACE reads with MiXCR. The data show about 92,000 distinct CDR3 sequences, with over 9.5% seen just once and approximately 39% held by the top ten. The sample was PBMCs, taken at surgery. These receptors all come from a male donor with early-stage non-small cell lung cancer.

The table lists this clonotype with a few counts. CDR3 nucleotides: TGCAGTGCTGAGAGCAGATCCGGAAACGAGCAGTACTTC. Its translation is CSAESRSGNEQYF. The chain recombines TRBV20-1 with TRBJ2-7; D gene ambiguous. CDR3 length: 13 residues. The V end lost 5 bases, the J end lost 5 bases, and 16 bases lay between the germline ends. Germline loops: CDR1 DFQATT, CDR2 SNEGSKA (reference sequence).

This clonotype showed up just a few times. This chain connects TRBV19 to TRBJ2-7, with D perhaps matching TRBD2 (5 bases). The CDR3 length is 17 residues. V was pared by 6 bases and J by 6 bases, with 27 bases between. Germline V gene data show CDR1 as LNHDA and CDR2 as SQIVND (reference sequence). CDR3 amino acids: CASSTLYGGDRSSEQYF. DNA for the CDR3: TGTGCCAGTAGCACCTTATACGGAGGTGACCGATCTAGCGAGCAGTACTTC.

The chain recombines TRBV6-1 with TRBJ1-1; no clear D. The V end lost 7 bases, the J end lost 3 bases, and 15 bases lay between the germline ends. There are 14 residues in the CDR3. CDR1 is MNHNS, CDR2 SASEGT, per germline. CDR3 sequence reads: CASTPRSGDTEAFF. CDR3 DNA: TGTGCCAGCACCCCTAGGAGTGGAGACACTGAAGCTTTCTTT.

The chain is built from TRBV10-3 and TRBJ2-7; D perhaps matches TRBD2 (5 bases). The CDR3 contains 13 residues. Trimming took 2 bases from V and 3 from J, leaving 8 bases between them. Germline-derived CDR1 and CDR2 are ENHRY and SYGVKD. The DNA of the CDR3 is TGTGCCATCAGTGAGCAAGACTACTACGAGCAGTACTTC. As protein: CAISEQDYYEQYF.

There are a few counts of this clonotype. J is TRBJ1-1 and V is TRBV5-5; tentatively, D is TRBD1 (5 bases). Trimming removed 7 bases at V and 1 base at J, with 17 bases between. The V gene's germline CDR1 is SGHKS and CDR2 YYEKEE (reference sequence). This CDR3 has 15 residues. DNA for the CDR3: TGTGCCAGCCAACGGTCGGGACGGGAGAACACTGAAGCTTTCTTT. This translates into CASQRSGRENTEAFF.

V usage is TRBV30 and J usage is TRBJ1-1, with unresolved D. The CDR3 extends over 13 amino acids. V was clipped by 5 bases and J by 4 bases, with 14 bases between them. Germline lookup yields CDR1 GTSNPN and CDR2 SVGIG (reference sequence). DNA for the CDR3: TGTGCCTGGGATAAGGCCTTGGGCACTGAAGCTTTCTTT. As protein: CAWDKALGTEAFF.

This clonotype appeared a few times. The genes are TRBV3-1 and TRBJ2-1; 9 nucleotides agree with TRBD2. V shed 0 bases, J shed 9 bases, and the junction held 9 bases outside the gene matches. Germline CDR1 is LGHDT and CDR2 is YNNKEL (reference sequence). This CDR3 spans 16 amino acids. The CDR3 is CASSQDRLAASSEQFF. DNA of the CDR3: TGTGCCAGCAGCCAAGATCGACTAGCGGCGTCCAGTGAGCAGTTCTTC.

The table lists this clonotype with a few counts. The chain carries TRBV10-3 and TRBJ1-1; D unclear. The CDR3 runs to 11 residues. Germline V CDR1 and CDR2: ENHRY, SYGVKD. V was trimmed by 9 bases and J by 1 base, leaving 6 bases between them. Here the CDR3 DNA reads TGTGCCATATTGGAGAACACTGAAGCTTTCTTT. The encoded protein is CAILENTEAFF.

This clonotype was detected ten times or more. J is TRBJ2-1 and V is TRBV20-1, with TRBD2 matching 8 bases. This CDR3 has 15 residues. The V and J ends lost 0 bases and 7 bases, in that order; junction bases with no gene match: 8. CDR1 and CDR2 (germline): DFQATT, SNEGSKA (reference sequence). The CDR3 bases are TGCAGTGCTAGAGATCCGGGAGGGCCGGGGAATGAGCAGTTCTTC. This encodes CSARDPGGPGNEQFF.

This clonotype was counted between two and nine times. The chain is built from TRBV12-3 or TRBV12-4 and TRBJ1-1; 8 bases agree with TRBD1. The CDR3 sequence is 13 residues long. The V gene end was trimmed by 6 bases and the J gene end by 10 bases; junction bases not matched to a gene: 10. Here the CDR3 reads CASRNQGAGSAFF. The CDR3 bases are TGTGCCAGCAGGAACCAGGGGGCGGGATCAGCTTTCTTT.

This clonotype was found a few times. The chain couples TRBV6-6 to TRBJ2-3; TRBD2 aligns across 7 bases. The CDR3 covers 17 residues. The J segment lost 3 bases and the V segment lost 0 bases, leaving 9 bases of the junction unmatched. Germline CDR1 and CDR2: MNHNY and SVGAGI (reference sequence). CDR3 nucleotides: TGTGCCAGCAGTTACTCCTGGCCGGGAGGAGGTACAGATACGCAGTATTTT. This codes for CASSYSWPGGGTDTQYF.

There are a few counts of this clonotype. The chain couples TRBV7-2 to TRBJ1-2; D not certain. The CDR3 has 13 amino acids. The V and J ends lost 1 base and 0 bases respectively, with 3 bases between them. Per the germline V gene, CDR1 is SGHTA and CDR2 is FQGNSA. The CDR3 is CASSLEANYGYTF. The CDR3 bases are TGTGCCAGCAGCTTAGAAGCTAACTATGGCTACACCTTC.

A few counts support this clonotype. CDR3 DNA: TGCGCCAGCAGAGGCAGGCCAGGCTACGAGCAGTACTTC. This gives the protein CASRGRPGYEQYF. The V and J genes are TRBV4-1 and TRBJ2-7; D remains unclear. V was cut by 6 bases and J by 3 bases, with 12 bases left in between. There are 13 residues in the CDR3. CDR1 and CDR2 from the germline V gene are MGHRA and YSYEKL.

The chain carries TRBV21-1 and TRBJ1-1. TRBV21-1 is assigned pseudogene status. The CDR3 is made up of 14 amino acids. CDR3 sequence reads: CASSKGRGNTEAFF. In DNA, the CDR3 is TGTGCCAGCAGCAAAGGGAGGGGGAACACTGAAGCTTTCTTT.

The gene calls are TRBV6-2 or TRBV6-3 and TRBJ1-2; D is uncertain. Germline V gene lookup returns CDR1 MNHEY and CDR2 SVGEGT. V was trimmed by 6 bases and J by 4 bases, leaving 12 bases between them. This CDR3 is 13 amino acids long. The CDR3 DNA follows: TGTGCCAGCAGAGTCCAGGAAATCTATGGCTACACCTTC. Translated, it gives CASRVQEIYGYTF.

The CDR3 sequence: CASSPFPTANYGYTF. As DNA, the CDR3 is TGCGCCAGCAGTCCCTTCCCGACGGCTAACTATGGCTACACCTTC. The V and J genes are TRBV4-3 and TRBJ1-2, with D uncertain. The CDR3 loop spans 15 amino acids. The V gene lost 6 bases and the J gene lost 0 bases, with 14 bases spanning the gap. Germline V gene sequence: CDR1 LGHNA, CDR2 YSLEER.

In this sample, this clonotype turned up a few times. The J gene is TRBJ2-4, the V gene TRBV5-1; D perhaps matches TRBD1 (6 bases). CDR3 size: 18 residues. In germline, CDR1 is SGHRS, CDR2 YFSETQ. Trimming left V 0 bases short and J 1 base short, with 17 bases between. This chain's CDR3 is CASSLDDGQPRAKNIQYF. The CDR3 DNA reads TGCGCCAGCAGCTTGGACGACGGACAGCCTAGGGCCAAAAACATTCAGTACTTC.

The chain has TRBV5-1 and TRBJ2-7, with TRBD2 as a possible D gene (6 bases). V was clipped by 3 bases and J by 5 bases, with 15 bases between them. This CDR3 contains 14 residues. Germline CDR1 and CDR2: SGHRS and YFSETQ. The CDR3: CASSSTGTLNEQYF. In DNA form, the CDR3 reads TGCGCCAGCAGCTCGACCGGGACTCTCAACGAGCAGTACTTC.

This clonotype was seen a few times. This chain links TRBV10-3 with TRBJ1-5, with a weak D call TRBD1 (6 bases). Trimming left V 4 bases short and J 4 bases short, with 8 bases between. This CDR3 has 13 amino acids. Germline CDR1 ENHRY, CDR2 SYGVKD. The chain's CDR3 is CAISGGQNQPQHF. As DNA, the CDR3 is TGTGCCATCAGTGGAGGACAGAATCAGCCCCAGCATTTT.

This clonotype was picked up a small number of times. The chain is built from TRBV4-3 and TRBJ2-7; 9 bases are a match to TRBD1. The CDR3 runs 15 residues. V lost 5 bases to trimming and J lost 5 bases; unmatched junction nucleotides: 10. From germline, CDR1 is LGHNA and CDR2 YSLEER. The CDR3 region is CASSFRTGADHEQYF. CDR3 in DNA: TGCGCCAGCAGCTTCCGGACAGGGGCGGACCACGAGCAGTACTTC.

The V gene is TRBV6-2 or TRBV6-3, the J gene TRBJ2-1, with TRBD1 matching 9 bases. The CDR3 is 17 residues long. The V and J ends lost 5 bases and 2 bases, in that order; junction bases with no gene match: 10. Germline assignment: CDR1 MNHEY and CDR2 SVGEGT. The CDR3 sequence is CASSRRERDRAYNEQFF. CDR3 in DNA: TGTGCCAGCAGTCGACGAGAACGGGACAGGGCCTACAATGAGCAGTTCTTC.

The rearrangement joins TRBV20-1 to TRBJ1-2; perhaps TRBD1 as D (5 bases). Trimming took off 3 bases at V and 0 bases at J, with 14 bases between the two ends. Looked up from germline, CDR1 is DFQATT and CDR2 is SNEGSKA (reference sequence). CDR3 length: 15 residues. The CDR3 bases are TGCAGTGCTAGTTTAGGGGCAGGGTCTAACTATGGCTACACCTTC. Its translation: CSASLGAGSNYGYTF.